The subject of this entry is one T cell receptor (beta chain). Germline-derived CDR1 and CDR2 are SGDLS and YYNGEE. This CDR3 is built from 11 residues. V was cut by 2 bases and J by 5 bases, with 4 bases left in between. Clones were read by immunoSEQ multiplex PCR, and TCRdb kept only the in-frame ones, dropping some. There are around 250,000 clones in the sample; 70% to 90% occur only once, and 1.2% lies in the top ten. This specimen comes from a study of blood T cell repertoires in COVID-19. Sequences were obtained from PBMCs or T cells enriched from blood (not recorded which). The source is a woman in her thirties or forties with acute COVID-19. The V gene is TRBV9, the J gene TRBJ2-5; D not certain. The CDR3 DNA reads TGTGCCAGCAGCGTTAGCGAGACCCAGTACTTC. This translates into CASSVSETQYF. The entire variable domain, with the rest obtained from reference TRBV9 and TRBJ2-5, is as follows: DSGVTQTPKHLITATGQRVTLRCSPRSGDLSVYWYQQSLDQGLQFLIQYYNGEERAKGNILERFSAQQFPDLHSELNLSSLELGDSALYFCASSVSETQYFGPGTRLLVL.